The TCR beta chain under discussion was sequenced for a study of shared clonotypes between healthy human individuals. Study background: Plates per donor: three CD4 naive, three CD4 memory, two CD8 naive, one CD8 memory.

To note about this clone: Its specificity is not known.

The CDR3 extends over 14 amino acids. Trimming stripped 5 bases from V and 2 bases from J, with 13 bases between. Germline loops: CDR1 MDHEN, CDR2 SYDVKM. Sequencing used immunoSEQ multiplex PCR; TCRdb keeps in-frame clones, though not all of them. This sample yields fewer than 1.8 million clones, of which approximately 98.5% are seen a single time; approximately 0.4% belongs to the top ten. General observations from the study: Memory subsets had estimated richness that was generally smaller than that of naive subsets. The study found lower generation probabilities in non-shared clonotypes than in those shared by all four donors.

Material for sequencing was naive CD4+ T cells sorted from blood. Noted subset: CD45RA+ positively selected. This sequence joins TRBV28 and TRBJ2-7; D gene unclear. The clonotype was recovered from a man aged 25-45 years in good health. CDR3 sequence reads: CASSLIRKPYEQYF. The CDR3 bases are TGTGCCAGCAGTCTGATACGGAAACCCTACGAGCAGTACTTC.